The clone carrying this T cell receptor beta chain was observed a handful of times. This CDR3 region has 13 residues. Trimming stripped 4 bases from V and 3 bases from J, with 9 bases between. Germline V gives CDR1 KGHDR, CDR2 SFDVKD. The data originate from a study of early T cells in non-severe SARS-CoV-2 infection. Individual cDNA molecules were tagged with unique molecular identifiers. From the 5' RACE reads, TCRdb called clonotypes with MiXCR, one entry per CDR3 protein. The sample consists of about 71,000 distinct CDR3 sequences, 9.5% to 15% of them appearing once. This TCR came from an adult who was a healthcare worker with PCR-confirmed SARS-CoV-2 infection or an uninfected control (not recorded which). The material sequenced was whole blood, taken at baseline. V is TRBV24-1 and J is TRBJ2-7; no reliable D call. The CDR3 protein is CATSDSTFYEQYF. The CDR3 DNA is TGTGCCACCAGTGACAGCACCTTCTACGAGCAGTACTTC.